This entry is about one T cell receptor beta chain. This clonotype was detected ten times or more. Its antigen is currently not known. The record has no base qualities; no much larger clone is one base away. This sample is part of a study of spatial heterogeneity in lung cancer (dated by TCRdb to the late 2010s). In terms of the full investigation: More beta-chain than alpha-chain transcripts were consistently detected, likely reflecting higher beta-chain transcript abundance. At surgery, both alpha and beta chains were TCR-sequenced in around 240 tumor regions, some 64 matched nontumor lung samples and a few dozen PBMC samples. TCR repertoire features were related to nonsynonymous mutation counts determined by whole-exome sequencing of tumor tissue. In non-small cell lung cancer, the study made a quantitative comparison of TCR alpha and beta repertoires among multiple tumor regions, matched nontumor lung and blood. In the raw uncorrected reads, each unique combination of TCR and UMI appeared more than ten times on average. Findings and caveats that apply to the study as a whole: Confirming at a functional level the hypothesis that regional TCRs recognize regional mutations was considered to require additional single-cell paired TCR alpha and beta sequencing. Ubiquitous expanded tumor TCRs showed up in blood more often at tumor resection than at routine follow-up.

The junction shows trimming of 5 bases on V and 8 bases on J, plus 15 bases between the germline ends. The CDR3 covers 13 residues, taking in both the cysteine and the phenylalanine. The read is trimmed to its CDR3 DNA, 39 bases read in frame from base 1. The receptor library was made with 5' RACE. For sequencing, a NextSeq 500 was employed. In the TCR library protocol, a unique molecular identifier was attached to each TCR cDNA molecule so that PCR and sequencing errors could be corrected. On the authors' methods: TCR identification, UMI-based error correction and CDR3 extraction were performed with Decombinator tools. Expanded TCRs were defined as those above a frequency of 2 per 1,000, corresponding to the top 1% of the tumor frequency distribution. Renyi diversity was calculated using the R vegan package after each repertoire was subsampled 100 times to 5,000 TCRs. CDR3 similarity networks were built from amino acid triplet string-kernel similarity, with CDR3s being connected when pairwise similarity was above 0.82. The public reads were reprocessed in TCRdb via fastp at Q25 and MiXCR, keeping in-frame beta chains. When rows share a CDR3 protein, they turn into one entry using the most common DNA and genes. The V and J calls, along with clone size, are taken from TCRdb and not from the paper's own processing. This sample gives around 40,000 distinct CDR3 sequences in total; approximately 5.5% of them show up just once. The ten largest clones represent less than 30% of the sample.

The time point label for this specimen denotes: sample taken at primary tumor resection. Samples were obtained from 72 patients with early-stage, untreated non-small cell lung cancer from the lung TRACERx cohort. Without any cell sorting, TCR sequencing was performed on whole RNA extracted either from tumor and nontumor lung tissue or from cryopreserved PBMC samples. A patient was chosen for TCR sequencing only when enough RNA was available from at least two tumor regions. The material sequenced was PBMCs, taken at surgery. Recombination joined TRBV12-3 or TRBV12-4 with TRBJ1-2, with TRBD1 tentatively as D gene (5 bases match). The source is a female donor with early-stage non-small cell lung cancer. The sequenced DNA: TGTGCCAGCAGTCCTATCCAGGGATGGGGCTACACCTTC. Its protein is CASSPIQGWGYTF.